These 8 T cell receptor beta chains were all obtained from the same sample, sequenced in a study of glioma-infiltrating T cells. TCR alpha and beta CDR3 regions were amplified from RNA using iRepertoire nested multiplex PCR. In TCRdb, the multiplex PCR reads were re-called with MiXCR into one record per CDR3 protein. The sample holds 300,000 to 450,000 distinct CDR3 sequences; more than 35% are singletons and the top ten take 12%. The specimen was glioma tissue, nonneoplastic brain tissue, or PBMCs (not recorded which). Receptor source: a human donor with low-grade glioma or glioblastoma, undergoing nonglioma brain surgery, or in good health (not recorded which).

This clonotype was seen a few times. J is TRBJ1-1 and V is TRBV28; D may be TRBD1 (5 bases). With 2 bases removed from V and 0 bases from J, the gap between germline ends came to 34 bases. From germline, CDR1 is MDHEN and CDR2 SYDVKM. The CDR3 consists of 23 residues. CDR3 residues: CASSLRFFGARITTRAMNTEAFF. The CDR3, as DNA: TGTGCCAGCAGTTTAAGGTTTTTCGGGGCACGCATCACCACCCGGGCCATGAACACTGAAGCTTTCTTT.

The rearrangement uses TRBV18 and TRBJ1-2, with D unresolved. The V gene's germline CDR1 is KGHSH and CDR2 LQKENI. V lost 3 bases, J lost 8 bases, and 7 bases lay in between. The CDR3 covers 11 residues. The CDR3 sequence is CASSPREGYTF. The CDR3 coding sequence is TGTGCCAGCTCACCCCGGGAGGGCTACACCTTC.

This clonotype was recorded a few times. The chain recombines TRBV12-3 or TRBV12-4 with TRBJ1-1; D might be TRBD1 (6 bases). Trimming cost V 3 bases and J 5 bases, with 13 bases left between them. This CDR3 comprises 14 residues. The CDR3 region has the DNA TGTGCCAGCAGTTTTCAGGCAGGGGAGACTGAAGCTTTCTTT. It specifies CASSFQAGETEAFF.

V gene TRBV5-1 combines with J gene TRBJ2-1; perhaps TRBD2 as D (5 bases). This CDR3 spans 13 amino acids. V was shortened by 5 bases and J by 10 bases, with 16 bases between the two germline ends. The V gene's germline CDR1 is SGHRS and CDR2 YFSETQ. The CDR3 sequence is CASSSREGGEQFF. In DNA form, the CDR3 reads TGCGCCAGCAGTTCGAGGGAAGGTGGCGAGCAGTTCTTC. The whole variable domain, filled in from reference TRBV5-1 and TRBJ2-1, reads KAGVTQTPRYLIKTRGQQVTLSCSPISGHRSVSWYQQTPGQGLQFLFEYFSETQRNKGNFPGRFSGRQFSNSRSEMNVSTLELGDSALYLCASSSREGGEQFFGPGTRLTVL.

This clonotype has a handful of counts. The chain carries TRBV6-2 or TRBV6-3 and TRBJ2-1; 11 bases are a match to TRBD2. V lost 2 bases and J lost 12; bases outside the gene matches: 9. Germline CDR1 is MNHEY and CDR2 is SVGEGT. The CDR3 sequence is 15 residues long. CDR3 sequence (DNA): TGTGCCAGCAGTTACGGGACTAGCGGAATAGGGGGGCAGTTCTTC. Translated: CASSYGTSGIGGQFF.

As to this clonotype: The junction departs from germline at one end; a sequencing error may be responsible. V is TRBV7-2 and J is TRBJ2-6, with 7 bases fitting TRBD2. The CDR3 is made up of 17 amino acids. CDR1 and CDR2 (germline): SGHTA, FQGNSA. The CDR3 DNA follows: TGCGCCAGCAGCAAAGATCCGCTAGCGGCTGGGGCCAACGTCCTGACTTTC. As protein: CASSKDPLAAGANVLTF.

With regard to this clonotype: This CDR3 fails to terminate in the conserved phenylalanine or tryptophan, so it likely reflects a read error. J is TRBJ2-1 and V is TRBV28, with 12 bases aligning to TRBD2. The CDR3 is made up of 17 amino acids. The germline gives CDR1 MDHEN, CDR2 SYDVKM. The trim removed 5 bases at V and 8 bases at J, leaving 13 bases unmatched. The DNA for the CDR3 is TGTGCCAGCAGTCCGCCCTCCCTAGCGGGAGGGGGTTATGAGCAGTTCGTC. Its protein is CASSPPSLAGGGYEQFV.

This sequence joins TRBV3-1 and TRBJ1-4, with D unclear. The CDR3 spans 15 residues. V lost 4 bases and J lost 6, with 15 bases in between. CDR1 LGHDT and CDR2 YNNKEL come from the germline V gene (reference sequence). The CDR3 here is CASSLSRGVDEKLFF. The CDR3, as DNA: TGTGCCAGCAGCCTCTCTCGAGGAGTCGATGAAAAACTGTTTTTT.